The 4 T cell receptor beta chains listed next were all sequenced from one sample in a study of blood T cell repertoires in COVID-19. The assay was immunoSEQ multiplex PCR, and TCRdb's table has in-frame clones only and misses some. Of approximately 210,000 clones detected, 82% appear once; the ten largest clones hold about 12%. The specimen was PBMCs or T cells enriched from blood (not recorded which). These receptors originate from a man in his forties or fifties who had recovered from COVID-19.

This sequence joins TRBV5-4 and TRBJ1-2; no definite D call. The germline V gene has CDR1 SGHNT and CDR2 YYREEE (reference sequence). CDR3 length: 17 residues. Trimming pared 1 base from V and 8 bases from J, leaving 24 bases between. The CDR3 sequence is CASSLPNRPPGDDGYTF. The CDR3 nucleotides are TGTGCCAGCAGCTTGCCCAATCGGCCTCCGGGAGATGACGGCTACACCTTC.

This rearrangement joins TRBV9 to TRBJ1-6; TRBD1 is a possible D gene (6 bases). This CDR3 region has 17 residues. Per germline, CDR1 SGDLS and CDR2 YYNGEE. The germline V and J ends were trimmed by 0 bases and 4 bases, with 14 bases remaining between them. CDR3 sequence: CASSVGGPGAYNSPLHF. The CDR3 nucleotides read TGTGCCAGCAGCGTAGGGGGCCCAGGGGCTTATAATTCACCCCTCCACTTT.

The rearrangement joins TRBV28 to TRBJ2-4; 7 bases are a match to TRBD2. V was pared by 3 bases and J by 2 bases, with 10 bases of the junction left unmatched. Germline V gene data show CDR1 as MDHEN and CDR2 as SYDVKM. CDR3 size: 17 residues. CDR3 region: CASSFPGGSPSKNIQYF. The DNA of the CDR3 is TGTGCCAGCAGTTTTCCGGGCGGGAGTCCCTCCAAAAACATTCAGTACTTC.

The chain is built from TRBV27 and TRBJ1-2; D call uncertain. Deletions cut 2 bases from V and 5 bases from J, with 6 bases between. The V gene's germline CDR1 is MNHEY and CDR2 SMNVEV (reference sequence). The CDR3 is 12 residues long. In DNA form, the CDR3 reads TGTGCCAGCAGTTTAGACGGGTATGGCTACACCTTC. Translation gives CASSLDGYGYTF.